This TCR beta chain originates from a study of blood T cell repertoires in COVID-19. Assay: immunoSEQ multiplex PCR; the TCRdb copy retains only in-frame clones and omits some. Of about 190,000 clones in the sample, 75% to 95% are singletons; the top ten hold 0.53%. This CDR3 comprises 15 residues. V lost 3 bases and J lost 4, with 13 bases in between. Germline values: CDR1 MDHEN, CDR2 SYDVKM. V is TRBV28 and J is TRBJ1-5; D is possibly TRBD1 (6 bases). This clonotype was obtained from a man aged 45-65 years with acute or convalescent COVID-19. The sample taken for sequencing was peripheral blood. The CDR3 reads CASSLDSRWNQPQHF. Written as DNA, the CDR3 is TGTGCCAGCAGTTTGGACAGTAGATGGAATCAGCCCCAGCATTTT.